The 18 T cell receptor beta chains listed next were all sequenced from one sample in a study of blood T cells in healthy people across ages. It was with a sample-barcoded 5' primer and a J-beta primer mix that a second PCR of roughly 7 to 12 cycles was run. TCRdb reprocessed the 5' RACE reads with MiXCR, giving one entry per CDR3 protein. The repertoire holds approximately 1,100,000 distinct CDR3 sequences, 45% seen once, with approximately 20% in the top ten. Source material: blood. Every receptor here comes from a woman aged 55-70 years in good health.

V usage is TRBV7-9 and J usage is TRBJ2-1, with D perhaps matching TRBD1 (6 bases). The length of the CDR3 is 15 residues. Germline lookup yields CDR1 SEHNR and CDR2 FQNEAQ (reference sequence). V was clipped by 5 bases and J by 0 bases, with 11 bases between them. The CDR3 sequence: CASSPWTASYNEQFF. CDR3 in DNA: TGTGCCAGCAGCCCCTGGACAGCCTCCTACAATGAGCAGTTCTTC.

This clonotype has just a few counts. V gene TRBV16 combines with J gene TRBJ2-3; no definite D call. V was cut by 1 base and J by 2 bases, with 13 bases left in between. The CDR3 totals 16 residues. The V gene's germline CDR1 is KGHSY and CDR2 FQNENV. Here the CDR3 reads CASSQWVSTDTDTQYF. The DNA of the CDR3 is TGTGCCAGCAGCCAATGGGTTTCTACAGACACAGATACGCAGTATTTT.

V gene TRBV7-9 combines with J gene TRBJ1-5; 7 bases align to TRBD1. The V gene's germline CDR1 is SEHNR and CDR2 FQNEAQ (reference sequence). CDR3 length equals 14 residues. The J segment lost 6 bases and the V segment lost 4 bases, leaving 6 bases of the junction unmatched. The CDR3 bases are TGTGCCAGCAGCTCAGGGGGTCGGGGTCAGCCCCAGCATTTT. As protein: CASSSGGRGQPQHF.

This clonotype has just a few counts. This chain joins TRBV6-5 and TRBJ1-6, with a tentative D call TRBD1 (5 bases). V was cut by 6 bases and J by 11 bases, with 14 bases left in between. The CDR3 sequence is 13 residues long. CDR1 is MNHEY, CDR2 SVGAGI, per germline. The CDR3 here is CASSPQGLTPLHF. DNA for the CDR3: TGTGCCAGCAGCCCTCAGGGTTTGACACCCCTCCACTTT.

Comments on this clonotype: A much larger clone is a single base away; this may be a read error. This chain joins TRBV5-1 and TRBJ2-1; 9 bases fit TRBD2. The DNA matches TRBJ2-7 better at its end, which makes the J call doubtful. The CDR3 loop spans 16 amino acids. In germline, CDR1 is SGHRS, CDR2 YFSETQ. CDR3 nucleotides: TGCGCCAGCAGCTTGATATTTAGCGGGAGCTACAATGAGCAGTACTTC. It specifies CASSLIFSGSYNEQYF.

The chain joins TRBV5-8 to TRBJ2-5, with D perhaps TRBD1 (6 bases). TRBJ2-7 explains the end of the DNA better; the J call may be wrong. Per germline, CDR1 SGHTS and CDR2 YDEGEE. The CDR3 length is 13 residues. CDR3 amino acids: CASRKTGLYEQYF. DNA for the CDR3: TGTGCCAGCAGGAAGACAGGTCTCTACGAGCAGTACTTC.

For this clonotype: Possible read error: a much larger clone is one base away. The chain uses TRBV27 and TRBJ2-7; no firm D call. Germline loops: CDR1 MNHEY, CDR2 SMNVEV (reference sequence). The CDR3 has 13 amino acids. The CDR3 nucleotides are TGTGCCCGCAGTTTGAACGGCTACTACGAGCAGTACTTC. This gives the protein CARSLNGYYEQYF.

This clonotype was counted a few times. The V gene is TRBV2, the J gene TRBJ2-3; TRBD2 agrees at 9 bases. CDR3 length equals 15 residues. V gave up 7 bases and J gave up 3 bases; unmatched junction bases: 8. CDR1 is SNHLY, CDR2 FYNNEI, per germline. The CDR3 sequence: CASTASGDPTDTQYF. In nucleotides, the CDR3 is TGTGCCAGCACGGCTAGCGGGGACCCTACAGATACGCAGTATTTT.

The chain combines TRBV7-9 with TRBJ2-1; maybe TRBD1 (5 bases). The CDR3 contains 15 residues. Trimming cost V 6 bases and J 8 bases, with 20 bases left between them. Germline assignment: CDR1 SEHNR and CDR2 FQNEAQ (reference sequence). CDR3 sequence reads: CASRGARTSSDEQFF. CDR3 nucleotide sequence: TGTGCCAGCAGAGGGGCCAGGACCTCTTCGGATGAGCAGTTCTTC. Looking up the rest from reference TRBV7-9 and TRBJ2-1 gives the full variable domain: DTGVSQNPRHKITKRGQNVTFRCDPISEHNRLYWYRQTLGQGPEFLTYFQNEAQLEKSRLLSDRFSAERPKGSFSTLEIQRTEQGDSAMYLCASRGARTSSDEQFFGPGTRLTVL.

The chain has TRBV24-1 and TRBJ2-3; the match to TRBD2 covers 7 bases. The V and J ends lost 3 bases and 5 bases, in that order; junction bases with no gene match: 7. Germline V gene data show CDR1 as KGHDR and CDR2 as SFDVKD. The CDR3 sequence is 15 residues long. The CDR3 DNA reads TGTGCCACCAGTGATACGTGGGCTAGCGGAGATACGCAGTATTTT. It codes for CATSDTWASGDTQYF.

V and J are TRBV5-1 and TRBJ1-1; weak D call: TRBD1 (5 bases). The germline V and J ends were trimmed by 0 bases and 0 bases, with 12 bases remaining between them. The CDR3 is 16 amino acids. Germline V gene lookup returns CDR1 SGHRS and CDR2 YFSETQ. CDR3 sequence: CASSLAPTAMNTEAFF. The CDR3 DNA follows: TGCGCCAGCAGCTTGGCCCCGACAGCCATGAACACTGAAGCTTTCTTT.

This clonotype appeared once. This rearrangement joins TRBV18 to TRBJ2-1; TRBD1 is a possible D gene (5 bases). CDR1 and CDR2 from the germline V gene are KGHSH and LQKENI. Trimming removed 2 bases at V and 10 bases at J, with 15 bases between. The CDR3 covers 14 residues. CDR3 region: CASSPEEKGVEQFF. CDR3 nucleotide sequence: TGTGCCAGCTCACCAGAGGAAAAAGGGGTCGAGCAGTTCTTC.

This clonotype has a handful of counts. The V call is TRBV6-4, the J call TRBJ1-5; D is uncertain. The CDR3 runs to 16 residues. V was pared by 1 base and J by 0 bases, with 10 bases between. The germline CDR1 and CDR2 sequences are MRHNA and SNTAGT. The CDR3 nucleotides read TGTGCCAGCAGTGACTGTGGCCAGGATAGCAATCAGCCCCAGCATTTT. It yields the protein CASSDCGQDSNQPQHF.

The chain uses TRBV2 and TRBJ2-5; 8 nucleotides match TRBD1. J lost 11 bases, V lost 5 bases, and 13 bases had no gene match. The CDR3 loop spans 14 amino acids. The V gene's germline CDR1 is SNHLY and CDR2 FYNNEI. Here the CDR3 reads CASSQRTGYNEQYF. The CDR3 region has the DNA TGTGCCAGCAGTCAACGGACAGGGTACAATGAGCAGTACTTC. The complete variable domain, with remaining parts taken from reference TRBV2 and TRBJ2-5, reads EPEVTQTPSHQVTQMGQEVILRCVPISNHLYFYWYRQILGQKVEFLVSFYNNEISEKSEIFDDQFSVERPDGSNFTLKIRSTKLEDSAMYFCASSQRTGYNEQYFGPGTRLLVL.

This clonotype was recorded a few times. This sequence joins TRBV12-3 or TRBV12-4 and TRBJ1-3; D gene unclear. CDR3 size: 13 residues. V was cut by 6 bases and J by 0 bases, with 6 bases left in between. In DNA form, the CDR3 reads TGTGCCAGCAGGCAGATCTCTGGAAACACCATATATTTT. Its protein product is CASRQISGNTIYF.

This chain uses TRBV5-1 with TRBJ2-7; 10 bases match TRBD2. Per germline, CDR1 SGHRS and CDR2 YFSETQ. Trimming cost V 5 bases and J 1 base; bases outside gene matches: 3. The CDR3 has 14 residues. This CDR3 is CASRGLASSYEQYF. As DNA, the CDR3 is TGCGCCAGCAGGGGACTAGCGTCATCCTACGAGCAGTACTTC.

The V gene is TRBV5-1, the J gene TRBJ2-2, with D uncertain. V lost 5 bases to trimming and J lost 4 bases, with 12 bases between them. The length of the CDR3 is 14 residues. Germline V CDR1 and CDR2: SGHRS, YFSETQ. The chain's CDR3 is CASRPSMGTGELFF. CDR3 DNA: TGCGCCAGCAGGCCCTCTATGGGCACCGGGGAGCTGTTTTTT.

The genes are TRBV4-1 and TRBJ2-7; weak D call: TRBD1 (5 bases). Germline loops: CDR1 MGHRA, CDR2 YSYEKL. Deletions cut 4 bases from V and 2 bases from J, with 15 bases between. The CDR3 covers 15 residues. The CDR3 is CASSLDSSSTYEQYF. CDR3 nucleotide sequence: TGCGCCAGCAGCCTAGACAGTTCTTCTACCTACGAGCAGTACTTC.